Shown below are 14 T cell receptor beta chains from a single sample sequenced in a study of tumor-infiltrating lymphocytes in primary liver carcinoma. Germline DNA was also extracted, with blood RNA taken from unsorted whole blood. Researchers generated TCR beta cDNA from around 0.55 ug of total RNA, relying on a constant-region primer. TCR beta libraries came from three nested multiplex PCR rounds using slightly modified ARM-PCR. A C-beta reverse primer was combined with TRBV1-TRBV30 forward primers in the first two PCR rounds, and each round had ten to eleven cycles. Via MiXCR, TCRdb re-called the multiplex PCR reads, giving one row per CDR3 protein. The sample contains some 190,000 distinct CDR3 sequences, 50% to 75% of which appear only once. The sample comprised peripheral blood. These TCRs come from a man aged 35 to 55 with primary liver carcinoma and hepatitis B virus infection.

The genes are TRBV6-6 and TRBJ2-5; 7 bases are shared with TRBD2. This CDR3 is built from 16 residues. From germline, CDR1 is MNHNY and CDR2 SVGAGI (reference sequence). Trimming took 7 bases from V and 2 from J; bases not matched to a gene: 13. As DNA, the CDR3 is TGTGCCAGCACCCACCGGGGACGGGGGGTTCAAGAGACCCAGTACTTC. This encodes CASTHRGRGVQETQYF.

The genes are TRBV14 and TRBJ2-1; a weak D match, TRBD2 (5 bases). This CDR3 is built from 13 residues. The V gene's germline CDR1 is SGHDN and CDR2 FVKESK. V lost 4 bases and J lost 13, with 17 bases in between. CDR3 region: CASSRLYSGNQFF. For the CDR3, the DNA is TGTGCCAGCAGCCGCCTCTATTCGGGGAACCAGTTCTTC.

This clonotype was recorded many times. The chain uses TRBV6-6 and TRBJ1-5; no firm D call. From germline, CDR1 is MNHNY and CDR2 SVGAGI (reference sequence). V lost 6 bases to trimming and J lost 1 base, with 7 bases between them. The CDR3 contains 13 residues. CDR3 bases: TGTGCCAGCAGCTTAGTAAGCAATCAGCCCCAGCATTTT. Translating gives CASSLVSNQPQHF.

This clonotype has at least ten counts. CDR3 coding DNA: TGCAGCGTCGCCGGGACAGGGGGTGAAAACGGGGAGCTGTTTTTT. Its translation: CSVAGTGGENGELFF. V is TRBV29-1 and J is TRBJ2-2, with 11 bases lining up with TRBD1. CDR1 is SQVTM, CDR2 ANQGSEA, per germline. With V trimmed by 6 bases and J by 7 bases, 10 bases remained unmatched. The CDR3 spans 15 residues.

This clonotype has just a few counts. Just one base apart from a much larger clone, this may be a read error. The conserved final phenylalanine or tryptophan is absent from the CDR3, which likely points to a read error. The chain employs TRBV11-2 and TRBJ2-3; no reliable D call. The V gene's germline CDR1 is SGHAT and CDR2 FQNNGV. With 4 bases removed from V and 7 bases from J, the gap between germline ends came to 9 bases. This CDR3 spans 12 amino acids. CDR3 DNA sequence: TGTGCCAGCAGCTCCGATGGAAATACGCAGTATCTT. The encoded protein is CASSSDGNTQYL.

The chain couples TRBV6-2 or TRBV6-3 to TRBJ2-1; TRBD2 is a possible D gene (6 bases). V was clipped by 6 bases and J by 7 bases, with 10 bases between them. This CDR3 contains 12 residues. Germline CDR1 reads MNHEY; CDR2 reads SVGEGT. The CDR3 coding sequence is TGTGCCAGCAGACAGGAGGGTAATGAGCAGTTCTTC. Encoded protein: CASRQEGNEQFF.

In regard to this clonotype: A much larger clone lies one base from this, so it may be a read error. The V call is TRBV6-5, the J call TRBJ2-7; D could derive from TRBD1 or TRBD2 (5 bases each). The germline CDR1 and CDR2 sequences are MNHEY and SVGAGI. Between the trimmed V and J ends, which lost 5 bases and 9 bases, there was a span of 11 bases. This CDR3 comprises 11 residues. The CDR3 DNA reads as TGTGCCAGCAGTGAGCAGAGGGGGCAGTACTTC. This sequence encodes CASSEQRGQYF.

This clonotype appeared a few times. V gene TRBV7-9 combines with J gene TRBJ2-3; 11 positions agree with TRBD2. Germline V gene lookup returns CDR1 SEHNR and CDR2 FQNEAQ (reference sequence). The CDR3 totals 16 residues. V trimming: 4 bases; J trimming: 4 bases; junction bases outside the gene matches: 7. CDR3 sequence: CASSSPTSGTPDTQYF. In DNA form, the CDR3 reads TGTGCCAGCAGCTCACCGACTAGCGGGACCCCAGATACGCAGTATTTT.

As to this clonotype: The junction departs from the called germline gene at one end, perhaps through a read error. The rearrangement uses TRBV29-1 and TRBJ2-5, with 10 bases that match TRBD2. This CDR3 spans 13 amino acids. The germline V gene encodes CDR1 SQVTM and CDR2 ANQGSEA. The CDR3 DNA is TGCAGCGCGGAGCGGGAGGGTCGTGAGATCCAGTACTTC. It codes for CSAEREGREIQYF.

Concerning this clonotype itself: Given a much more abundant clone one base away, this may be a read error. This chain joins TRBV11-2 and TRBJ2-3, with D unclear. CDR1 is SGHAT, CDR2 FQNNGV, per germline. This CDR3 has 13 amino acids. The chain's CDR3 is CASNLDQSDTQYF. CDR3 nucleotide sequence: TGTGCCAGCAACTTAGATCAGTCTGATACGCAGTATTTT.

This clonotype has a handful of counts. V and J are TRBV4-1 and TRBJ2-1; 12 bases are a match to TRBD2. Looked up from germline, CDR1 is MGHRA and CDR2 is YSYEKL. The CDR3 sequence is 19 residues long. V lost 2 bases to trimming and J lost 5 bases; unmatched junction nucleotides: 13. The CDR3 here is CASSQKVLAGGRAHNEQFF. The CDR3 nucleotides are TGCGCCAGCAGCCAAAAGGTTCTAGCGGGAGGGCGGGCACACAATGAGCAGTTCTTC.

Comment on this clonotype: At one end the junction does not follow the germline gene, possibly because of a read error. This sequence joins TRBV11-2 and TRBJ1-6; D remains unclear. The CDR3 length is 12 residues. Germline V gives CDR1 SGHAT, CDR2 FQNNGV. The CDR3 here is CASSLVNSPLQF. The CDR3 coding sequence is TGTGCCAGCAGCTTAGTTAATTCACCCCTTCAATTT.

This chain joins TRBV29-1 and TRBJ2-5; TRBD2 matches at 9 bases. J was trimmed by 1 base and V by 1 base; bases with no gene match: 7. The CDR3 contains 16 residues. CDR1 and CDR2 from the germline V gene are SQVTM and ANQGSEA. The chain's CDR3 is CSVEASTSGVQETQYF. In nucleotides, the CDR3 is TGCAGCGTTGAAGCGTCGACTAGCGGAGTCCAAGAGACCCAGTACTTC. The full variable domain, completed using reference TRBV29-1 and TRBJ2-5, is SAVISQKPSRDICQRGTSLTIQCQVDSQVTMMFWYRQQPGQSLTLIATANQGSEATYESGFVIDKFPISRPNLTFSTLTVSNMSPEDSSIYLCSVEASTSGVQETQYFGPGTRLLVL.

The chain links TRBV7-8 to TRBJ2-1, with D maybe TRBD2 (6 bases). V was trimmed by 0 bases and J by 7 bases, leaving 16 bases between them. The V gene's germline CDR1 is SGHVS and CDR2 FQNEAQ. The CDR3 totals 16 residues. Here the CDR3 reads CASSLARAHGGNEQFF. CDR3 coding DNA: TGTGCCAGCAGCTTAGCTCGGGCGCACGGGGGAAATGAGCAGTTCTTC.